The sample holds a few counts of the clone carrying this T cell receptor beta chain. What it recognizes is unknown. This sample was taken from a study of CD8 T cells in ankylosing spondylitis. Study-level results: Seemingly characteristic of ankylosing spondylitis blood was a TCR beta motif consisting of about 8 highly homologous variants.

MiXCR, applied by TCRdb to the 5' RACE reads, yields one record per CDR3 protein. The sample contains under 850,000 distinct CDR3 sequences, 19% of which appear only once. The clonotype originates from a male donor with ankylosing spondylitis. Sequenced sample: blood, either unsorted or a sorted T cell fraction (not recorded which).

The CDR3: CASSLSANSGSFYEQYF. The CDR3 DNA reads as TGTGCCAGCAGCTTGAGCGCCAACAGCGGGAGCTTCTACGAGCAGTACTTC. This sequence joins TRBV5-6 and TRBJ2-7; 8 bases map to TRBD2. CDR1 and CDR2 from the germline V gene are SGHDT and YYEEEE. This CDR3 spans 17 amino acids. V trimming: 1 base; J trimming: 3 bases; junction bases outside the gene matches: 12. Based on the CDR3 plus reference TRBV5-6 and TRBJ2-7, the full variable domain is DAGVTQSPTHLIKTRGQQVTLRCSPKSGHDTVSWYQQALGQGPQFIFQYYEEEERQRGNFPDRFSGHQFPNYSSELNVNALLLGDSALYLCASSLSANSGSFYEQYFGPGTRLTVT.